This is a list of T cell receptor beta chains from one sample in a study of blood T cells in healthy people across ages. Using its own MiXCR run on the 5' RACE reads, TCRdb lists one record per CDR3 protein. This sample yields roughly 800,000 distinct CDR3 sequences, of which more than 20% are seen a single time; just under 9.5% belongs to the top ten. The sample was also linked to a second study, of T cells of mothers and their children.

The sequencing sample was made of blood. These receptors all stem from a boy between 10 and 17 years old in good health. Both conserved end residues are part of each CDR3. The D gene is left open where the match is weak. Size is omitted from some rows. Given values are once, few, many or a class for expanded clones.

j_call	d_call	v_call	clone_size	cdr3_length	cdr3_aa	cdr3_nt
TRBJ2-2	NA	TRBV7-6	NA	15	CASSLAPSEGGELFF	TGTGCCAGCAGCTTAGCACCCTCGGAGGGCGGGGAGCTGTTTTTT
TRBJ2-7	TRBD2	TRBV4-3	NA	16	CASSQDLLAGGYEQYF	TGCGCCAGCAGCCAAGATCTACTAGCGGGGGGCTACGAGCAGTACTTC
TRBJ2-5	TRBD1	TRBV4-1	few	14	CASSQEGQAETQYF	TGCGCCAGCAGCCAAGAGGGACAGGCAGAGACCCAGTACTTC
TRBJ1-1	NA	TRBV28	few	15	CASTQPRAHGGGAFF	TGTGCCAGCACTCAACCCCGGGCCCACGGTGGTGGAGCTTTCTTT
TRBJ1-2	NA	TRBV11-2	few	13	CASSSRQSYGYTF	TGTGCCAGCAGCTCAAGGCAAAGCTATGGCTACACCTTC
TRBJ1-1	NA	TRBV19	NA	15	CASSPSPTANTEAFF	TGTGCCAGTAGTCCCTCCCCCACAGCGAACACTGAAGCTTTCTTT
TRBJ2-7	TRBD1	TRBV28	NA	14	CASGLRTGHYEQYF	TGTGCCAGCGGCCTCAGGACAGGGCACTACGAGCAGTACTTC
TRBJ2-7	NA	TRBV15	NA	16	CATSRDRGDLGYEQYF	TGTGCCACCAGCAGAGATCGCGGGGATCTGGGGTACGAGCAGTACTTC
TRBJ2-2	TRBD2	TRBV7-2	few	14	CASSRGLEPGELFF	TGTGCCAGCAGCCGGGGACTAGAGCCCGGGGAGCTGTTTTTT
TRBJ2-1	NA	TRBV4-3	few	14	CASSQAGTNNEQFF	TGCGCCAGCAGCCAAGCCGGGACAAACAATGAGCAGTTCTTC
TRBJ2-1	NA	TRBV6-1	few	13	CASTRTVRGEQFF	TGTGCCAGCACCAGGACAGTACGGGGCGAGCAGTTCTTC
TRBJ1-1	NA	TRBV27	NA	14	CASSLKATNTEAFF	TGTGCCAGCAGTTTAAAGGCTACGAACACTGAAGCTTTCTTT
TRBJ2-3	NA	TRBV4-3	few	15	CASSQRGDYTDTQYF	TGCGCCAGCAGCCAAAGGGGCGACTACACAGATACGCAGTATTTT
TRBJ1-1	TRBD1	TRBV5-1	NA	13	CASSWDRVGEAFF	TGCGCCAGCAGCTGGGACAGGGTGGGTGAAGCTTTCTTT
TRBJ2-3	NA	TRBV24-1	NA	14	CATSDFTGHDTQYF	TGTGCCACCAGTGATTTCACGGGACATGATACGCAGTATTTT
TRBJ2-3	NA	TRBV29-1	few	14	CSVRDGGSPDTQYF	TGCAGCGTGAGGGACGGTGGTTCCCCAGATACGCAGTATTTT
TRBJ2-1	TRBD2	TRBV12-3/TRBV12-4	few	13	CASSLGLAGARFF	TGTGCCAGCAGTCTCGGACTAGCCGGAGCACGGTTCTTC
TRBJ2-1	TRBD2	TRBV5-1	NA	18	CASSLGPYTSGRADEQFF	TGCGCCAGCAGCTTGGGCCCCTACACTAGCGGGAGGGCCGATGAGCAGTTCTTC
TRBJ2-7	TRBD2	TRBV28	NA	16	CASSWGTSGRPYEQYF	TGTGCCAGCAGTTGGGGGACTAGCGGGCGGCCCTACGAGCAGTACTTC
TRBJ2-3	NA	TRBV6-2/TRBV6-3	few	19	CASSFPSYLGRDFRDTQYF	TGTGCCAGCAGCTTCCCGTCTTATTTAGGCCGGGACTTCAGGGATACGCAGTATTTT
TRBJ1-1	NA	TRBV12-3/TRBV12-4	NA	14	CASSLAGTATEVFF	TGTGCCAGCAGTTTGGCCGGGACGGCCACTGAAGTTTTCTTT
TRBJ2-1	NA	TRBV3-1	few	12	CASSHGANEQFF	TGTGCCAGCAGCCATGGAGCCAATGAGCAGTTCTTC
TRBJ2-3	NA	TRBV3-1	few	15	CASSQGDFSTDTQYF	TGTGCCAGCAGCCAAGGGGACTTCAGCACAGATACGCAGTATTTT
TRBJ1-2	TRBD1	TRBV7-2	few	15	CASSYRQGANYGYTF	TGTGCCAGCAGCTACCGACAGGGGGCTAACTATGGCTACACCTTC
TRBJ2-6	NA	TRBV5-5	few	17	CASSSALGGPGANVLTF	TGTGCCAGCAGCTCCGCGTTGGGCGGACCTGGGGCCAACGTCCTGACTTTC
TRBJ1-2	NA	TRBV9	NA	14	CASSDRPARDGYTF	TGTGCCAGCAGCGACCGGCCCGCCCGAGATGGCTACACCTTC
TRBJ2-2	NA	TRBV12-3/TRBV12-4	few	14	CASSFYSSTGELFF	TGTGCCAGCAGTTTCTACTCCTCCACCGGGGAGCTGTTTTTT
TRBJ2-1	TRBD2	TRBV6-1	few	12	CASSRAGNEQFF	TGTGCCAGCAGCAGAGCGGGAAATGAGCAGTTCTTC